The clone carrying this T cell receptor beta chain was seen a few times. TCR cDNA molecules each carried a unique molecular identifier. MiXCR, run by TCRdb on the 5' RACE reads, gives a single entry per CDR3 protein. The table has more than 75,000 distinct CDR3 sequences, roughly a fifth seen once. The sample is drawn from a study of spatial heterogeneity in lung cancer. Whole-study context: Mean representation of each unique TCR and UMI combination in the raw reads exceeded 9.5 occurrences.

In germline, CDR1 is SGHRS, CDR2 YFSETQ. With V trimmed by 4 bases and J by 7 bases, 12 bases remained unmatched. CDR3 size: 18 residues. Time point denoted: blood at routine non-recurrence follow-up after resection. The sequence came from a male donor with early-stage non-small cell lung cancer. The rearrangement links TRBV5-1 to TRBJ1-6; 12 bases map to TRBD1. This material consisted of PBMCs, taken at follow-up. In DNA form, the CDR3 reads TGCGCCAGCAGCCCTCAACTCCGGGACAGGGGGCCGAATTCACCCCTCCACTTT. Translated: CASSPQLRDRGPNSPLHF.